These 27 T cell receptor beta chains originate from one sample sequenced in a study of OX40 agonist ivuxolimab in advanced cancers. Method: immunoSEQ multiplex PCR; TCRdb's copy keeps in-frame clones and lacks some. The sample comprises about 73,000 clones, about 86% of which are singletons, and 2.4% rests with the top ten. This material consisted of CD4+ or CD8+ T cells sorted from blood, taken in a trial of the OX40 agonist ivuxolimab. Receptor source: an adult with an advanced solid tumor such as melanoma, head and neck, liver or kidney cancer.

This clone is a singleton in its sample. The chain combines TRBV7-9 with TRBJ1-3; D call uncertain. This CDR3 has 17 amino acids. Germline V lookup: CDR1 SEHNR, CDR2 FQNEAQ (reference sequence). Trimming removed 0 bases at V and 5 bases at J, with 17 bases between. The DNA of the CDR3 is TGTGCCAGCAGCTTAGCACCCGTCCAAATCCGGAGAAACACCATATATTTT. Encoded protein: CASSLAPVQIRRNTIYF.

The chain combines TRBV6-5 with TRBJ1-6; 7 nucleotides agree with TRBD1. V shed 2 bases, J shed 9 bases, and the junction held 4 bases outside the gene matches. The CDR3 sequence is 14 residues long. Germline V gives CDR1 MNHEY, CDR2 SVGAGI. CDR3 sequence (DNA): TGTGCCAGCAGTTACCGACAGGGAAGTTCACCCCTCCACTTT. Protein product: CASSYRQGSSPLHF.

This rearrangement joins TRBV6-5 to TRBJ1-2, with 7 positions matching TRBD1. Germline values: CDR1 MNHEY, CDR2 SVGAGI. The CDR3 is made up of 15 amino acids. V was clipped by 4 bases and J by 8 bases; unmatched bases: 13. Here the CDR3 reads CASSSPGGQSGGYTF. Here the CDR3 DNA reads TGTGCCAGCAGTTCGCCCGGGGGACAGTCGGGGGGCTACACCTTC.

The gene calls are TRBV5-1 and TRBJ2-3, with D perhaps TRBD1 (5 bases). The germline V and J ends were trimmed by 7 bases and 2 bases, with 14 bases remaining between them. This CDR3 is 14 amino acids long. In germline, CDR1 is SGHRS, CDR2 YFSETQ. CDR3 nucleotide sequence: TGCGCCAGCTCTCAAGGCAGGGACACAGATACGCAGTATTTT. Amino acid sequence: CASSQGRDTDTQYF.

DNA for the CDR3: TGTGCCAGCAGTTACGATGTGGGCAGTAATCAGCCCCAGCATTTT. Translation: CASSYDVGSNQPQHF. V usage is TRBV6-5 and J usage is TRBJ1-5, with D unresolved. The CDR3 extends over 15 amino acids. Germline assignment: CDR1 MNHEY and CDR2 SVGAGI. V gave up 2 bases and J gave up 4 bases, with 12 bases separating them.

The chain employs TRBV27 and TRBJ1-2; 10 nucleotides align to TRBD1. V shed 4 bases and J 7 bases; nucleotides not matched to a gene: 15. Per germline, CDR1 MNHEY and CDR2 SMNVEV (reference sequence). CDR3 size: 17 residues. DNA for the CDR3: TGTGCCAGCAGTTATCAGGGACAGGGGCAAGGGAGGTCTGGCTACACCTTC. Translating gives CASSYQGQGQGRSGYTF.

The chain uses TRBV11-3 and TRBJ1-1, with D perhaps matching TRBD1 (6 bases). The germline V and J ends were trimmed by 5 bases and 0 bases, with 10 bases remaining between them. The CDR3 is 14 amino acids. Germline-derived CDR1 and CDR2 are SGHNT and YENEEA. CDR3 amino acids: CASSRTALNTEAFF. The CDR3 nucleotides are TGTGCCAGCAGCCGGACAGCCCTGAACACTGAAGCTTTCTTT. Full variable domain (outside the CDR3, taken from reference TRBV11-3 and TRBJ1-1): EAGVVQSPRYKIIEKKQPVAFWCNPISGHNTLYWYLQNLGQGPELLIRYENEEAVDDSQLPKDRFSAERLKGVDSTLKIQPAELGDSAVYLCASSRTALNTEAFFGQGTRLTVV.

The rearrangement joins TRBV6-5 to TRBJ2-3; no firm D call. V dropped 0 bases and J dropped 4 bases, with 8 bases sitting between them. This CDR3 contains 14 residues. Germline loops: CDR1 MNHEY, CDR2 SVGAGI. CDR3 in DNA: TGTGCCAGCAGTTACTCGATATTTGCAGATACGCAGTATTTT. Its translation: CASSYSIFADTQYF.

V and J are TRBV7-8 and TRBJ1-5; D remains ambiguous. Germline lookup yields CDR1 SGHVS and CDR2 FQNEAQ. The V end was cut by 6 bases, the J end by 4 bases, with 13 bases between. There are 14 residues in the CDR3. As DNA, the CDR3 is TGTGCCAGCAGTTCCGTTAGGAAGAATCAGCCCCAGCATTTT. This gives the protein CASSSVRKNQPQHF. The entire variable domain, with the rest obtained from reference TRBV7-8 and TRBJ1-5, is as follows: GAGVSQSPRYKVAKRGQDVALRCDPISGHVSLFWYQQALGQGPEFLTYFQNEAQLDKSGLPSDRFFAERPEGSVSTLKIQRTQQEDSAVYLCASSSVRKNQPQHFGDGTRLSIL.

The chain has TRBV6-5 and TRBJ1-3; D perhaps matches TRBD1 (5 bases). The CDR3 has 13 residues. In germline, CDR1 is MNHEY, CDR2 SVGAGI. The V gene lost 8 bases and the J gene lost 3 bases, with 11 bases spanning the gap. The CDR3 reads CASSRTYGNTIYF. DNA of the CDR3: TGTGCCAGCTCCAGGACATATGGAAACACCATATATTTT.

The CDR3: CASSQDGSGGDEQYF. CDR3 in DNA: TGTGCCAGCAGCCAAGATGGGTCAGGGGGCGACGAGCAGTACTTC. V is TRBV4-2 and J is TRBJ2-7; 8 bases are shared with TRBD1. The V gene's germline CDR1 is LGHNA and CDR2 YNFKEQ. The CDR3 has 15 amino acids. Trimming removed 0 bases from V and 5 bases from J; junction bases left unmatched: 6.

The rearrangement links TRBV28 to TRBJ1-3, with D possibly matching TRBD1 (6 bases). V lost 5 bases and J lost 0, with 11 bases in between. CDR1 is MDHEN and CDR2 is SYDVKM in the germline V gene. There are 15 residues in the CDR3. The CDR3: CASSRGTSSGNTIYF. CDR3 nucleotides: TGTGCCAGCAGTCGTGGGACATCCTCTGGAAACACCATATATTTT.

The chain couples TRBV7-2 to TRBJ2-4; D remains ambiguous. The CDR3 spans 16 residues. The germline V and J ends were trimmed by 1 base and 0 bases, with 10 bases remaining between them. Germline V lookup: CDR1 SGHTA, CDR2 FQGNSA. This chain's CDR3 is CASSLGPGLAKNIQYF. The CDR3 DNA follows: TGTGCCAGCAGCTTAGGTCCGGGTCTAGCCAAAAACATTCAGTACTTC.

CDR3 residues: CASSWGGTAHTGELFF. DNA for the CDR3: TGCGCCAGCAGCTGGGGTGGGACAGCTCACACCGGGGAGCTGTTTTTT. V usage is TRBV5-1 and J usage is TRBJ2-2; 7 nucleotides match TRBD1. CDR1 is SGHRS, CDR2 YFSETQ, per germline. J was trimmed by 3 bases and V by 3 bases; bases with no gene match: 8. CDR3 length: 16 residues.

The chain couples TRBV18 to TRBJ1-1; TRBD1 is a possible D gene (6 bases). This CDR3 is built from 15 residues. Germline CDR1 KGHSH, CDR2 LQKENI. Between the trimmed V and J ends, which lost 0 bases and 0 bases, there was a span of 8 bases. As DNA, the CDR3 is TGTGCCAGCTCACCACCGGGGGCACTGAACACTGAAGCTTTCTTT. Residues: CASSPPGALNTEAFF.

The genes are TRBV7-3 and TRBJ2-7, with no clear D. This CDR3 region has 13 residues. Germline values: CDR1 SGHTA, CDR2 FQGTGA. Trimming removed 1 base at V and 7 bases at J, with 11 bases between. The CDR3 loop is CASSLIRRREQYF. The DNA for the CDR3 is TGTGCCAGCAGCTTAATACGCCGAAGAGAGCAGTACTTC.

The chain employs TRBV19 and TRBJ2-1; 14 bases line up with TRBD2. The CDR3 is 19 amino acids. The V gene's germline CDR1 is LNHDA and CDR2 SQIVND (reference sequence). The V gene end was trimmed by 6 bases and the J gene end by 6 bases; junction bases not matched to a gene: 16. The CDR3 DNA follows: TGTGCCAGTAGCCATCGGGGCGGGACTAGCGGGAGTCGGGCCAATGAGCAGTTCTTC. Translated: CASSHRGGTSGSRANEQFF. The complete variable domain, with remaining parts taken from reference TRBV19 and TRBJ2-1, reads DGGITQSPKYLFRKEGQNVTLSCEQNLNHDAMYWYRQDPGQGLRLIYYSQIVNDFQKGDIAEGYSVSREKKESFPLTVTSAQKNPTAFYLCASSHRGGTSGSRANEQFFGPGTRLTVL.

The chain recombines TRBV18 with TRBJ2-2, with D perhaps matching TRBD1 (6 bases). Between the trimmed V and J ends, which lost 1 base and 5 bases, there was a span of 14 bases. The CDR3 has 16 amino acids. The germline CDR1 and CDR2 sequences are KGHSH and LQKENI. CDR3 loop: CASSPQSSGDTGELFF. DNA of the CDR3: TGTGCCAGCTCACCACAGTCTTCAGGGGATACCGGGGAGCTGTTTTTT.

The rearrangement uses TRBV6-1 and TRBJ2-2, with D possibly matching TRBD2 (5 bases). Germline V gene sequence: CDR1 MNHNS, CDR2 SASEGT. This CDR3 contains 14 residues. V lost 6 bases and J 8 bases, leaving 16 bases between the germline ends. The CDR3 reads CASRREGPVGELFF. CDR3 sequence (DNA): TGTGCCAGCAGGAGGGAAGGGCCAGTAGGGGAGCTGTTTTTT.

The CDR3 region has the DNA TGTGCCAGCTCACGAGAAGGGACAGGGGACAATGAGCAGTTCTTC. It specifies CASSREGTGDNEQFF. This sequence joins TRBV18 and TRBJ2-1; TRBD1 matches 10 bases. J gave up 5 bases and V 4 bases, and 5 bases lay outside the gene matches. CDR3 length equals 15 residues. Germline V CDR1 and CDR2: KGHSH, LQKENI.

The CDR3 region has the DNA TGTGCCAGCAGCCCCGGTCTTCAGGCTGAAGCTTTCTTT. This gives the protein CASSPGLQAEAFF. The genes are TRBV7-8 and TRBJ1-1; D is undetermined. V was trimmed by 5 bases and J by 6 bases, leaving 13 bases between them. Germline V gives CDR1 SGHVS, CDR2 FQNEAQ. The CDR3 loop spans 13 amino acids.

The V and J genes are TRBV7-8 and TRBJ1-6; D is perhaps TRBD1 (5 bases). V dropped 1 base and J dropped 13 bases, with 23 bases sitting between them. Germline lookup yields CDR1 SGHVS and CDR2 FQNEAQ. CDR3 length: 17 amino acids. CDR3 in amino acids: CASSLGVGGSLPVPLHF. In nucleotides, the CDR3 is TGTGCCAGCAGCTTAGGGGTTGGGGGTAGTCTCCCCGTGCCCCTCCACTTT.

This chain uses TRBV7-8 with TRBJ2-7; 7 bases line up with TRBD1. This CDR3 has 14 residues. Germline loops: CDR1 SGHVS, CDR2 FQNEAQ. With V trimmed by 2 bases and J by 3 bases, 4 bases remained unmatched. CDR3 in DNA: TGTGCCAGCAGCTTAAGGGGGCACCTCTACGAGCAGTACTTC. The encoded protein is CASSLRGHLYEQYF.

This chain connects TRBV30 to TRBJ1-4, with a possible D match to TRBD1 (5 bases). The ends were cut back, 0 bases at V and 8 bases at J, with 16 bases in the middle. CDR3 size: 15 residues. Germline V lookup: CDR1 GTSNPN, CDR2 SVGIG (reference sequence). The CDR3, as DNA: TGTGCCTGGAGTGTATCGGGGCGGCGGCCCGAAAAACTGTTTTTT. This translates into CAWSVSGRRPEKLFF.

This chain uses TRBV27 with TRBJ2-7; 10 positions agree with TRBD1. Trimming removed 7 bases from V and 1 base from J; junction bases left unmatched: 4. The CDR3 covers 14 residues. Germline assignment: CDR1 MNHEY and CDR2 SMNVEV (reference sequence). The CDR3 protein is CASTRDRGSYEQYF. Here the CDR3 DNA reads TGTGCCAGCACCAGGGACAGGGGTTCCTACGAGCAGTACTTC.

This clone is labeled as medium-sized (0.01 to 0.1%). The gene calls are TRBV11-2 and TRBJ1-2; D unresolved. This CDR3 has 14 amino acids. Germline V gene sequence: CDR1 SGHAT, CDR2 FQNNGV. The V and J ends lost 0 bases and 0 bases respectively, with 5 bases between them. CDR3 protein: CASSLEPSNYGYTF. For the CDR3, the DNA is TGTGCCAGCAGCTTAGAGCCCTCTAACTATGGCTACACCTTC.

The rearrangement links TRBV7-3 to TRBJ2-3, with 7 positions matching TRBD2. The V and J ends lost 4 bases and 4 bases, in that order; junction bases with no gene match: 5. The CDR3 totals 14 residues. Germline V gene sequence: CDR1 SGHTA, CDR2 FQGTGA. CDR3 nucleotides: TGTGCCAGCAGCTCACCCCGGGGGGCAGATACGCAGTATTTT. Amino acids: CASSSPRGADTQYF.